This T cell receptor (beta chain) was sequenced during a study of CD8 T cells in Susac syndrome. After extraction with the RNeasy kit, about 0.45 to 1 ug of the RNA was reverse transcribed using random hexamers. Across 54 Vbeta and 13 Jbeta, immunoSEQ multiplex PCR amplified TCR beta CDR3. TCRdb ran MiXCR on the immunoSEQ multiplex PCR reads and lists one entry per CDR3 protein. In the table there are some 300,000 distinct CDR3 sequences, approximately 81% of which are singletons. This CDR3 contains 13 residues. Per germline, CDR1 DFQATT and CDR2 SNEGSKA (reference sequence). The J segment lost 4 bases and the V segment lost 7 bases, leaving 4 bases of the junction unmatched. Sequencing targeted TCR beta in T cells from blood (CD8+ and CD4+). TEMRA cells were FACS-enriched, unlike CD8+ and CD4+ T cells, which were negatively isolated.

Sequencing was done on a sample of CD8+ T cells from PBMCs. The clonotype comes from a human donor with multiple sclerosis. The rearrangement uses TRBV20-1 and TRBJ2-7; TRBD2 agrees at 13 bases. The CDR3 nucleotides are TGCAGTGGGACTAGCGGGAGTAAGTACGAGCAGTACTTC. As protein: CSGTSGSKYEQYF.